A selection of T cell receptor beta chains follows, all from one sample in a study of T-cell reconstitution after alpha-beta-depleted transplantation in children. One entry per CDR3 protein, called by TCRdb with MiXCR from the PCR reads. The sample lists 500,000 to 750,000 distinct CDR3 sequences; 25% to 30% were seen once. The source material was PBMCs, sampled before TCRalphabeta/CD19-depleted stem cell transplant. The source is a boy in the first two years of life with Wiskott-Aldrich syndrome, due to receive a stem cell transplant. The conserved cysteine and the conserved F or W are not part of the CDR3 here.

V gene: TRBV3-1
J gene: TRBJ2-5
CDR3 protein: ASSQDRETQY

V gene: TRBV6-1
J gene: TRBJ2-1
CDR3 protein: ASSGAGGSGGSEQF

V gene: TRBV20-1
J gene: TRBJ2-7
CDR3 protein: SASLAGVSGQY

V gene: TRBV3-1
J gene: TRBJ2-7
CDR3 protein: ASSKDGEQY

V gene: TRBV12-3/TRBV12-4
J gene: TRBJ2-7
CDR3 protein: ASSQTAGQQY

V gene: TRBV3-1
J gene: TRBJ2-6
CDR3 protein: ASASSGANVLT

V gene: TRBV28
J gene: TRBJ2-1
CDR3 protein: ASSIKLAASYNEQF

V gene: TRBV5-1
J gene: TRBJ2-3
CDR3 protein: ASSLGNSGYSTDTQY

V gene: TRBV5-1
J gene: TRBJ2-3
CDR3 protein: ASSSAAGVNTDTQY

V gene: TRBV12-3/TRBV12-4
J gene: TRBJ2-5
CDR3 protein: ASSSRDQPQY

V gene: TRBV5-1
J gene: TRBJ2-3
CDR3 protein: ASSLAGTGGTDTQY

V gene: TRBV7-2
J gene: TRBJ2-4
CDR3 protein: ASSPFTGVAKNIQY

V gene: TRBV12-3/TRBV12-4
J gene: TRBJ2-5
CDR3 protein: ASSSGAGTQY

V gene: TRBV20-1
J gene: TRBJ2-7
CDR3 protein: SAVLGLAGGPREQY

V gene: TRBV20-1
J gene: TRBJ2-3
CDR3 protein: SARIFGTSGTDTQY

V gene: TRBV20-1
J gene: TRBJ2-7
CDR3 protein: SARGGGIPFYEQY

V gene: TRBV18
J gene: TRBJ2-3
CDR3 protein: ASSPRDGADTQY

V gene: TRBV5-5
J gene: TRBJ1-3
CDR3 protein: ASSPGQLGNTIY

V gene: TRBV5-1
J gene: TRBJ2-5
CDR3 protein: ASSLYAGEAETQY